A single T cell receptor (beta chain) is shown here with its context. Its antigen remains unidentified. TCRdb's copy holds only in-frame clones and misses some; the assay was immunoSEQ multiplex PCR. The sample includes some 19,000 clones, 65% to 70% of them seen just once. The germline gives CDR1 MNHEY, CDR2 SMNVEV (reference sequence). V lost 3 bases, J lost 3 bases, and 9 bases stayed unmatched. This CDR3 spans 16 amino acids. This entry belongs to a study of OX40 agonist ivuxolimab in advanced cancers. Study-wide results and caveats: By week 6 at 0.1 to 3.0 mg/kg, blood CD4+ and CD8+ T cells had expanded clonally. Researchers did not establish what antigens the expanded peripheral T cells target. Researchers report that CD8+ T cells had, on average, more expanded clones than CD4+.

The sample here was CD4+ or CD8+ T cells sorted from blood, taken in a trial of the OX40 agonist ivuxolimab. The receptor was isolated from an adult with an advanced solid tumor such as melanoma, head and neck, liver or kidney cancer. V and J are TRBV27 and TRBJ2-7, with TRBD1 identical over 9 bases. In DNA, the CDR3 is TGTGCCAGCAGTTTTTCCGGGACAGGGTCGGACTACGAGCAGTACTTC. It specifies CASSFSGTGSDYEQYF.